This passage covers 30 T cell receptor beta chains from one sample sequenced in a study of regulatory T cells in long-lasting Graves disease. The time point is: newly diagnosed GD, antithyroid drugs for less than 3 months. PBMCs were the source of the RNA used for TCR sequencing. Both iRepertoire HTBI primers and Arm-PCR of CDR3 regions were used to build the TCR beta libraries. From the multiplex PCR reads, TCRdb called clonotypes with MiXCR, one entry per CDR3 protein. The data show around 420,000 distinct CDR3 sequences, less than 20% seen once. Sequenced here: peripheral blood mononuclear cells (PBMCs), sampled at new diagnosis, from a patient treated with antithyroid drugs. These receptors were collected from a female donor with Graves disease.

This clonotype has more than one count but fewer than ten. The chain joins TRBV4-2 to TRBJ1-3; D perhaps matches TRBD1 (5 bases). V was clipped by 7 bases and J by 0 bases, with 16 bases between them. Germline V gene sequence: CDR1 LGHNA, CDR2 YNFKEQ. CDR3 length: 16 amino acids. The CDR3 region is CASTLEKGPSGNTIYF. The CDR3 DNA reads TGTGCCAGCACCCTCGAAAAGGGGCCCTCTGGAAACACCATATATTTT.

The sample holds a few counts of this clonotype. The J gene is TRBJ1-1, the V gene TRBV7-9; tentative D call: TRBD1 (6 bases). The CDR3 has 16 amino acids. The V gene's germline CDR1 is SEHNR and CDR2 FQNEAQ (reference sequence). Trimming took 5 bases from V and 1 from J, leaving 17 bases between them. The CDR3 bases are TGTGCCAGCAGCCCTACGCAGGGGAGGGCGAACACTGAAGCTTTCTTT. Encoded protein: CASSPTQGRANTEAFF.

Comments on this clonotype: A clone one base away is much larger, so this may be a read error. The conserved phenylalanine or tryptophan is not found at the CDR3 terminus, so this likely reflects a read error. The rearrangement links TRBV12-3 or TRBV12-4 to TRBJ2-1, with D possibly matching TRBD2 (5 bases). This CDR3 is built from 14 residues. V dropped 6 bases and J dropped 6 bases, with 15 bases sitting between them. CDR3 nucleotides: TGTGCCAGCAGATCGAACCTAGCTCTCAATGAGCAGTTCTCC. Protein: CASRSNLALNEQFS.

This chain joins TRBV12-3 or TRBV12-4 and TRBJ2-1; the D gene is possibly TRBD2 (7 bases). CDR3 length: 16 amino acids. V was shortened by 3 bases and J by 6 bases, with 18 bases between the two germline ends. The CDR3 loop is CASSFGQGGGLNEQFF. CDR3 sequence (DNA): TGTGCCAGCAGTTTCGGGCAGGGAGGGGGACTCAATGAGCAGTTCTTC.

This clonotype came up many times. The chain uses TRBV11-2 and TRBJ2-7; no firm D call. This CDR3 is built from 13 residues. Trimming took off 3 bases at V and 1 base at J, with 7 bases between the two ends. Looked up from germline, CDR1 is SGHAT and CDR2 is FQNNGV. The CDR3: CASSFERSYEQYF. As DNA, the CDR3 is TGTGCCAGCAGCTTCGAACGGTCCTACGAGCAGTACTTC.

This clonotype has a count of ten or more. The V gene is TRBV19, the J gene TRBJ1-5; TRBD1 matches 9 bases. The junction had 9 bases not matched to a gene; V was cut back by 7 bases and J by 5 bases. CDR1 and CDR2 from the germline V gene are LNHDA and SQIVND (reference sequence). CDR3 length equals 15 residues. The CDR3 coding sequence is TGTGCCAGTAATCACGGCCGGGACAGGGATCAGCCCCAGCATTTT. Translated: CASNHGRDRDQPQHF.

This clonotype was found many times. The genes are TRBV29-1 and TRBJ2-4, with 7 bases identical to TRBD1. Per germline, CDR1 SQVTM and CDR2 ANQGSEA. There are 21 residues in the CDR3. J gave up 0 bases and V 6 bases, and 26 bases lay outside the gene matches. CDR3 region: CSVEIVGTGTVGRVAKNIQYF. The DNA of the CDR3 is TGCAGCGTCGAGATTGTGGGAACCGGGACAGTAGGAAGAGTAGCCAAAAACATTCAGTACTTC.

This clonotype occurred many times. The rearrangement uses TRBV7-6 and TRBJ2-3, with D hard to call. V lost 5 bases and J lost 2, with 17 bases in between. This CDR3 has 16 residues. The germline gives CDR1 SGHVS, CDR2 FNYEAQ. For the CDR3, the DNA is TGTGCCAGCAGCCTGGACGGACGAACCCTCACAGATACGCAGTATTTT. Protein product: CASSLDGRTLTDTQYF.

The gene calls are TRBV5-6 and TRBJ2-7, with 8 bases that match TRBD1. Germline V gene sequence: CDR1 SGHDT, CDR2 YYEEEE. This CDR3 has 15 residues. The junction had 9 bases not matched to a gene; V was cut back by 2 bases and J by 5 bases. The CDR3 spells CASSFWVRGLHEQYF. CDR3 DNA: TGTGCCAGCAGCTTCTGGGTCAGGGGGCTCCACGAGCAGTACTTC.

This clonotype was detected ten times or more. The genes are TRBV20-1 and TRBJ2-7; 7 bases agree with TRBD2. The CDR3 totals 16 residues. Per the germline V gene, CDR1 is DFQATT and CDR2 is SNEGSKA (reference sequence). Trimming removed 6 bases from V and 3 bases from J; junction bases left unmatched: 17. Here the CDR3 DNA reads TGCAGTGCCTCAGGGTCCAGAGCTAGCGGCGACTACGAGCAGTACTTC. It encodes CSASGSRASGDYEQYF.

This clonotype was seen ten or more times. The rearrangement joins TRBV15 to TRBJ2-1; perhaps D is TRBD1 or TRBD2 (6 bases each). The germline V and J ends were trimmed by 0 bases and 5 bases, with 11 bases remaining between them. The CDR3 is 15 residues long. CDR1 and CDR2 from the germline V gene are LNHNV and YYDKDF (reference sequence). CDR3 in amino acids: CATSRDLRGDNEQFF. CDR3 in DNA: TGTGCCACCAGCAGAGATTTAAGGGGGGACAATGAGCAGTTCTTC.

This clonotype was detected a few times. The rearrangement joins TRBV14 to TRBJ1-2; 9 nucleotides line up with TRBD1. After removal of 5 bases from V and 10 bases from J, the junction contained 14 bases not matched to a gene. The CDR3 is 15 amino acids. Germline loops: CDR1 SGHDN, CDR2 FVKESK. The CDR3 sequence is CASSSGGQGPLNYTF. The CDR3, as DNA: TGTGCCAGCAGCTCCGGGGGACAGGGACCATTGAACTACACCTTC.

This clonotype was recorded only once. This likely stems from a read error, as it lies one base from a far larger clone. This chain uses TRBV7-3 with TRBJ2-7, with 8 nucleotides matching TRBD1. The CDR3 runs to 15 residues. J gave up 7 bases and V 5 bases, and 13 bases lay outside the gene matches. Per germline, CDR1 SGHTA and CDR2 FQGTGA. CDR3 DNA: TGTGCCAGCAGCACCAGACAGGGGTCCTACAATGAGCAGTACTTC. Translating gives CASSTRQGSYNEQYF. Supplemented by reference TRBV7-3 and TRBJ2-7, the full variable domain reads GAGVSQTPSNKVTEKGKYVELRCDPISGHTALYWYRQSLGQGPEFLIYFQGTGAADDSGLPNDRFFAVRPEGSVSTLKIQRTERGDSAVYLCASSTRQGSYNEQYFGPGTRLTVT.

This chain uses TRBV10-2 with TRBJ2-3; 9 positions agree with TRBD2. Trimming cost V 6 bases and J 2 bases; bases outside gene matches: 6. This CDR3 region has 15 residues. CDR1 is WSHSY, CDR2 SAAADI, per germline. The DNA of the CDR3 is TGCGCCAGCAGACTTTTAGCGGGGGTCACAGATACGCAGTATTTT. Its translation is CASRLLAGVTDTQYF.

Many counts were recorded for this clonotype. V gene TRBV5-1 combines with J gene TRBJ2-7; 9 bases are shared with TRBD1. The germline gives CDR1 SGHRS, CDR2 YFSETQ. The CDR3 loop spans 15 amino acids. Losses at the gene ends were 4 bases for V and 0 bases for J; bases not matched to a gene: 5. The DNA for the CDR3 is TGCGCCAGCAGCCCGACAGGGGGGTCCTCCTACGAGCAGTACTTC. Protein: CASSPTGGSSYEQYF.

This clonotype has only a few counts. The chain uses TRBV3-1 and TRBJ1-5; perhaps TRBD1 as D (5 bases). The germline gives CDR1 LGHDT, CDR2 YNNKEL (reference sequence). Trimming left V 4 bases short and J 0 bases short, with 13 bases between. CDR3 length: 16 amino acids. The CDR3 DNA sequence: TGTGCCAGCAGCCGCCCGACAGATTATAGCAATCAGCCCCAGCATTTT. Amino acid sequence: CASSRPTDYSNQPQHF. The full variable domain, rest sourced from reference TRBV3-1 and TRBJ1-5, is DTAVSQTPKYLVTQMGNDKSIKCEQNLGHDTMYWYKQDSKKFLKIMFSYNNKELIINETVPNRFSPKSPDKAHLNLHINSLELGDSAVYFCASSRPTDYSNQPQHFGDGTRLSIL.

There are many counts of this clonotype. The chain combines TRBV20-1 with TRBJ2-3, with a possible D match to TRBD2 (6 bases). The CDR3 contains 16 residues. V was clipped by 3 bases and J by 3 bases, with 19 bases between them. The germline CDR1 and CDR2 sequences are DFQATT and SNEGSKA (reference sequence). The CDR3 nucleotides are TGCAGTGCTAGGGATTTCCGGGAGACGGTTACAGATACGCAGTATTTT. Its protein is CSARDFRETVTDTQYF.

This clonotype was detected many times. The CDR3 DNA reads as TGTGCCAGCAGTCGTCTCCCCCAGGGGAACACTGAAGCTTTCTTT. This sequence encodes CASSRLPQGNTEAFF. J is TRBJ1-1 and V is TRBV27; TRBD1 is a possible D gene (5 bases). Trimming removed 5 bases from V and 1 base from J, with 14 bases in between. There are 15 residues in the CDR3. Germline V gene sequence: CDR1 MNHEY, CDR2 SMNVEV (reference sequence).

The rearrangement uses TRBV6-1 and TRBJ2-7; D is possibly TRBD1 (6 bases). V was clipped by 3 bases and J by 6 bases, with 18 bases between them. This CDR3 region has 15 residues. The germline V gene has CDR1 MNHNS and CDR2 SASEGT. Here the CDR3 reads CASSERMRFRGEQYF. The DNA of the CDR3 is TGTGCCAGCAGTGAGAGGATGAGATTCAGGGGCGAGCAGTACTTC.

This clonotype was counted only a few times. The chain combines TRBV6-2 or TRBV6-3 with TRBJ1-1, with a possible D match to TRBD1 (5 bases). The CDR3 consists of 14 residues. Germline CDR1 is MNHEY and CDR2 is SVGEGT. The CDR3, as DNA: TGTGGGTCCTTAGATCGGGGCAAGAACACTGAAGCTTTCTTT. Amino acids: CGSLDRGKNTEAFF.

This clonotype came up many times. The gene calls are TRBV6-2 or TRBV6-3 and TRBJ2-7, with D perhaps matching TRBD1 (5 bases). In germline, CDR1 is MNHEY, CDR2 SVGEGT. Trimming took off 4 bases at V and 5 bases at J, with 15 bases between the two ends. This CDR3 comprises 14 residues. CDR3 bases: TGTGCCAGCAGTTCCTCGACCTCAGGGAACGAGCAGTACTTC. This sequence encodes CASSSSTSGNEQYF.

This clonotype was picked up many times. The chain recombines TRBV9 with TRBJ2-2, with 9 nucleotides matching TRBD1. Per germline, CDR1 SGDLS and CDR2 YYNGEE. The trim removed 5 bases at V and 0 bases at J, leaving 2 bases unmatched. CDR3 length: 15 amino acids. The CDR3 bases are TGTGCCAGCAGTCGGACAGGGGCGAACACCGGGGAGCTGTTTTTT. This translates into CASSRTGANTGELFF.

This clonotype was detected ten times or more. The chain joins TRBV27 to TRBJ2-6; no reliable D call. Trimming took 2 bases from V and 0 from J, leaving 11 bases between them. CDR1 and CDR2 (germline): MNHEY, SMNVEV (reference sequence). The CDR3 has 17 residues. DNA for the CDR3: TGTGCCAGCAGTTTAGGACCGATTAACTCTGGGGCCAACGTCCTGACTTTC. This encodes CASSLGPINSGANVLTF.

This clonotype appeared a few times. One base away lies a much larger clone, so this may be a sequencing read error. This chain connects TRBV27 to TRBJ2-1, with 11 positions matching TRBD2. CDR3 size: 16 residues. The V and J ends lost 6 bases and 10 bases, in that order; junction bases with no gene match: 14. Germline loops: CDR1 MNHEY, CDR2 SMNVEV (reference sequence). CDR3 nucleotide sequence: TGTGCCAGCAGGGATGCGCGACTAGCGGGATTCTACGAGCAGTTCTTC. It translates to CASRDARLAGFYEQFF.

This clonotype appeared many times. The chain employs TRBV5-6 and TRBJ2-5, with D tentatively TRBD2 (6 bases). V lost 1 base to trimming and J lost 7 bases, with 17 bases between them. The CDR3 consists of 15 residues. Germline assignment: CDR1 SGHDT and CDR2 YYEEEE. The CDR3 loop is CASSLSPWRDGTQYF. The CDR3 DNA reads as TGTGCCAGCAGCTTGAGTCCCTGGCGGGATGGGACCCAGTACTTC.

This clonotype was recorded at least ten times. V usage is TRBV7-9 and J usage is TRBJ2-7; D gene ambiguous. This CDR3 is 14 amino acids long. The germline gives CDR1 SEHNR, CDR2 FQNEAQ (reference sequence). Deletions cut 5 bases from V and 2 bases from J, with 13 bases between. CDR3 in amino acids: CASSPTDRAYEQYF. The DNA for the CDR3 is TGTGCCAGCAGCCCGACGGACCGAGCCTACGAGCAGTACTTC.

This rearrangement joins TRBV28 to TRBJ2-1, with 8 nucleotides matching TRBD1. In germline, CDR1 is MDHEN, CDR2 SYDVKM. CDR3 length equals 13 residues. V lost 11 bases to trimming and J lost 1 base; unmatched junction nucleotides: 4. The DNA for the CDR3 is TGTGCCGGAACAGGGGGATCCTACAATGAGCAGTTCTTC. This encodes CAGTGGSYNEQFF.

The CDR3 loop reads CASSRTGGNYGYTF. CDR3 in DNA: TGTGCCAGCAGCCGAACGGGGGGGAACTATGGCTACACCTTC. J is TRBJ1-2 and V is TRBV6-2 or TRBV6-3; TRBD1 might be the D (5 bases). V shed 6 bases and J shed 2 bases, with 13 bases lying between them. Germline CDR1 MNHEY, CDR2 SVGEGT. The CDR3 consists of 14 residues.

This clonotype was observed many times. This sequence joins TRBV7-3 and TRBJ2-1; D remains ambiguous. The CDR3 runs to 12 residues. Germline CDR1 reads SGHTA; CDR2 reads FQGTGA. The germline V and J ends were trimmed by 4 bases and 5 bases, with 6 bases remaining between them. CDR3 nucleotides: TGTGCCAGCAGCTCATCAAACAATGAGCAGTTCTTC. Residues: CASSSSNNEQFF.

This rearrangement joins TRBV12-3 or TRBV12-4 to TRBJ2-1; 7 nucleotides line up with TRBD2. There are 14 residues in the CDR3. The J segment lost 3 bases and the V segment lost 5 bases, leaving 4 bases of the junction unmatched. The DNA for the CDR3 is TGTGCCAGCAGTCCCCGGACTAGCTACAATGAGCAGTTCTTC. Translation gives CASSPRTSYNEQFF.